The 28 T cell receptor beta chains below all came from one sample that was sequenced in a study of STAT5B mutations in CD4+ large granular lymphocyte leukemia. Sequencing was performed with immunoSEQ multiplex PCR; in TCRdb, only in-frame clones are kept and a portion is missing. Of around 24,000 clones in the sample, about 80% were seen once. The sequencing sample was made of CD4+ T cells from blood buffy coats. The receptors stem from a human donor in good health.

The chain uses TRBV5-1 and TRBJ2-1; D is ambiguous. Germline CDR1 reads SGHRS; CDR2 reads YFSETQ. The CDR3 covers 17 residues. Trimming stripped 0 bases from V and 0 bases from J, with 13 bases between. Written as DNA, the CDR3 is TGCGCCAGCAGCTTGGAAACGTTTCTGAGCTCCTACAATGAGCAGTTCTTC. It specifies CASSLETFLSSYNEQFF.

The chain joins TRBV4-1 to TRBJ1-3; D gene unclear. Trimming shortened V by 1 base and J by 1 base, and 11 bases separated the two germline ends. Germline CDR1 and CDR2: MGHRA and YSYEKL. The CDR3 has 16 residues. This CDR3 reads CASSQGIGWSGNTIYF. The DNA for the CDR3 is TGCGCCAGCAGCCAAGGAATAGGGTGGTCTGGAAACACCATATATTTT.

This chain links TRBV5-1 with TRBJ2-2; 8 bases fit TRBD2. In germline, CDR1 is SGHRS, CDR2 YFSETQ. This CDR3 spans 16 amino acids. With V trimmed by 4 bases and J by 1 base, 6 bases remained unmatched. The CDR3 DNA follows: TGCGCCAGCAGCGCTATCCTAGCGGGGAACACCGGGGAGCTGTTTTTT. Its translation: CASSAILAGNTGELFF.

This clone was recorded once. V is TRBV18 and J is TRBJ2-2; D is perhaps TRBD2 (5 bases). Trimming removed 2 bases at V and 2 bases at J, with 6 bases between. This CDR3 is 14 amino acids long. Germline lookup yields CDR1 KGHSH and CDR2 LQKENI. The CDR3: CASSPGSNTGELFF. The CDR3, as DNA: TGTGCCAGCTCACCAGGGAGTAACACCGGGGAGCTGTTTTTT. The full variable domain, in which reference TRBV18 and TRBJ2-2 provide the parts outside the CDR3, is NAGVMQNPRHLVRRRGQEARLRCSPMKGHSHVYWYRQLPEEGLKFMVYLQKENIIDESGMPKERFSAEFPKEGPSILRIQQVVRGDSAAYFCASSPGSNTGELFFGEGSRLTVL.

This chain joins TRBV2 and TRBJ2-3, with a possible D match to TRBD2 (5 bases). The CDR3 is 15 residues long. The germline V gene has CDR1 SNHLY and CDR2 FYNNEI. V lost 1 base and J 2 bases, leaving 10 bases between the germline ends. For the CDR3, the DNA is TGTGCCAGCAGTGAAGAGAGACTACCCACAGATACGCAGTATTTT. Translating it yields CASSEERLPTDTQYF.

This chain connects TRBV30 to TRBJ2-2, with D uncertain. Germline CDR1 and CDR2: GTSNPN and SVGIG (reference sequence). The CDR3 sequence is 13 residues long. Trimming stripped 2 bases from V and 4 bases from J, with 8 bases between. This CDR3 reads CAWSRLLTGELFF. The CDR3 nucleotides read TGTGCCTGGAGTCGACTCCTCACCGGGGAGCTGTTTTTT. The variable domain in full, completed from reference TRBV30 and TRBJ2-2, reads SQTIHQWPATLVQPVGSPLSLECTVEGTSNPNLYWYRQAAGRGLQLLFYSVGIGQISSEVPQNLSASRPQDRQFILSSKKLLLSDSGFYLCAWSRLLTGELFFGEGSRLTVL.

This chain uses TRBV5-5 with TRBJ2-3; no firm D call. Trimming removed 0 bases at V and 0 bases at J, with 11 bases between. The V gene's germline CDR1 is SGHKS and CDR2 YYEKEE (reference sequence). The CDR3 is 16 amino acids. This chain's CDR3 is CASSLDRRSSTDTQYF. In DNA form, the CDR3 reads TGTGCCAGCAGCTTGGACCGGAGATCTAGCACAGATACGCAGTATTTT.

The genes are TRBV18 and TRBJ1-1; D gene unclear. The CDR3 loop spans 16 amino acids. V was shortened by 2 bases and J by 3 bases, with 16 bases between the two germline ends. Germline CDR1 KGHSH, CDR2 LQKENI. The CDR3 DNA sequence: TGTGCCAGCTCACCATCAGGACGGGCGGCCTACACTGAAGCTTTCTTT. It yields the protein CASSPSGRAAYTEAFF.

This clone was recorded a few times. The chain has TRBV2 and TRBJ1-4; perhaps TRBD1 as D (6 bases). The CDR3 is 16 amino acids. The V and J ends lost 7 bases and 0 bases respectively, with 15 bases between them. Germline-derived CDR1 and CDR2 are SNHLY and FYNNEI. The CDR3 sequence is CASMSDRGTTNEKLFF. CDR3 coding DNA: TGTGCCAGCATGTCGGACAGAGGAACAACTAATGAAAAACTGTTTTTT.

This chain connects TRBV19 to TRBJ1-2, with D unclear. Trimming left V 3 bases short and J 8 bases short, with 16 bases between. The CDR3 length is 14 residues. Germline CDR1 reads LNHDA; CDR2 reads SQIVND (reference sequence). CDR3 DNA sequence: TGTGCCAGTAGTATCGTCTTTGGGGTTGGAGGCTACACCTTC. Protein sequence: CASSIVFGVGGYTF.

CDR3 bases: TGTGCCAGCAGCCTCGAGCGGAGCCAAGAGACCCAGTACTTC. Translating gives CASSLERSQETQYF. The rearrangement links TRBV5-4 to TRBJ2-5, with a possible D match to TRBD2 (5 bases). Trimming removed 4 bases at V and 1 base at J, with 11 bases between. This CDR3 region has 14 residues. Germline CDR1 reads SGHNT; CDR2 reads YYREEE (reference sequence).

The chain links TRBV28 to TRBJ1-1, with D hard to call. The ends were cut back, 10 bases at V and 7 bases at J, with 16 bases in the middle. CDR1 and CDR2 (germline): MDHEN, SYDVKM. The CDR3 is made up of 12 amino acids. Written as DNA, the CDR3 is TGTGCCACCGGGGTGGTAGGGCGTGAAGCTTTCTTT. Translated, it gives CATGVVGREAFF.

This rearrangement joins TRBV9 to TRBJ2-3, with 10 nucleotides matching TRBD1. This CDR3 contains 17 residues. V lost 0 bases, J lost 1 base, and 5 bases stayed unmatched. Germline V gene lookup returns CDR1 SGDLS and CDR2 YYNGEE. Here the CDR3 reads CASSVEGQGLGTDTQYF. In DNA form, the CDR3 reads TGTGCCAGCAGCGTAGAGGGACAGGGGCTCGGCACAGATACGCAGTATTTT.

V usage is TRBV5-1 and J usage is TRBJ2-7; 7 nucleotides match TRBD1. The CDR3 loop spans 15 amino acids. V dropped 5 bases and J dropped 0; count of bases not matched to a gene: 8. Germline CDR1 SGHRS, CDR2 YFSETQ. The CDR3 loop reads CASSPVQGSSYEQYF. CDR3 coding DNA: TGCGCCAGCAGTCCAGTACAGGGGTCCTCCTACGAGCAGTACTTC.

J is TRBJ1-2 and V is TRBV9; D gene unclear. Germline values: CDR1 SGDLS, CDR2 YYNGEE. Trimming removed 4 bases from V and 0 bases from J, with 13 bases in between. The CDR3 is 15 amino acids. CDR3 amino acids: CASSPRASANYGYTF. CDR3 nucleotide sequence: TGTGCCAGCAGCCCCCGGGCTTCAGCTAACTATGGCTACACCTTC.

This chain joins TRBV7-3 and TRBJ1-1; D gene ambiguous. With 8 bases removed from V and 1 base from J, the gap between germline ends came to 11 bases. Germline V gene sequence: CDR1 SGHTA, CDR2 FQGTGA. The CDR3 loop spans 13 amino acids. This CDR3 reads CASGRDTNTEAFF. The DNA for the CDR3 is TGTGCCAGCGGAAGAGACACGAACACTGAAGCTTTCTTT.

The V gene is TRBV15, the J gene TRBJ1-5, with TRBD1 matching 11 bases. The trim removed 1 base at V and 9 bases at J, leaving 11 bases unmatched. The CDR3 spans 17 residues. Germline V gene sequence: CDR1 LNHNV, CDR2 YYDKDF (reference sequence). The CDR3 nucleotides are TGTGCCACCAGCAGAGCCGTCCGGACAGGGGGCGTCCGGCCCCAGCATTTT. Amino acid sequence: CATSRAVRTGGVRPQHF.

The sample holds a few counts of this clone. The V gene is TRBV10-3, the J gene TRBJ1-1; D is unresolved. Germline V CDR1 and CDR2: ENHRY, SYGVKD. V was shortened by 4 bases and J by 6 bases, with 15 bases between the two germline ends. This CDR3 is 14 amino acids long. The chain's CDR3 is CAISAGRTAAEAFF. CDR3 in DNA: TGTGCCATCAGTGCGGGCCGGACTGCAGCTGAAGCTTTCTTT.

This rearrangement joins TRBV7-2 to TRBJ2-1, with a tentative D call TRBD2 (6 bases). The germline V gene has CDR1 SGHTA and CDR2 FQGNSA. There are 17 residues in the CDR3. V was pared by 2 bases and J by 2 bases, with 16 bases between. CDR3: CASSLLAGGEAYNEQFF. CDR3 sequence (DNA): TGTGCCAGCAGCTTATTGGCCGGCGGGGAAGCCTACAATGAGCAGTTCTTC.

The chain uses TRBV6-5 and TRBJ1-3; D not resolved. Germline V gene data show CDR1 as MNHEY and CDR2 as SVGAGI. Trimming shortened V by 0 bases and J by 0 bases, and 9 bases separated the two germline ends. CDR3 length: 16 amino acids. CDR3 bases: TGTGCCAGCAGTTACTCCCTGGGTTTCTCTGGAAACACCATATATTTT. Protein: CASSYSLGFSGNTIYF.

The chain uses TRBV28 and TRBJ2-3; TRBD1 is a possible D gene (5 bases). Germline CDR1 and CDR2: MDHEN and SYDVKM. There are 15 residues in the CDR3. V dropped 1 base and J dropped 4 bases, with 12 bases sitting between them. The CDR3 sequence: CASSLSGRVADTQYF. For the CDR3, the DNA is TGTGCCAGCAGTTTATCTGGCAGGGTAGCAGATACGCAGTATTTT.

The chain uses TRBV2 and TRBJ1-2; 7 nucleotides match TRBD1. V was pared by 4 bases and J by 6 bases, with 8 bases of the junction left unmatched. This CDR3 contains 14 residues. The V gene's germline CDR1 is SNHLY and CDR2 FYNNEI. The CDR3 nucleotides read TGTGCCAGCAGTGCTCGGAGGGGGCAGGATGGCTACACCTTC. Amino acids: CASSARRGQDGYTF. Combining the CDR3 with reference TRBV2 and TRBJ1-2 gives the whole variable domain EPEVTQTPSHQVTQMGQEVILRCVPISNHLYFYWYRQILGQKVEFLVSFYNNEISEKSEIFDDQFSVERPDGSNFTLKIRSTKLEDSAMYFCASSARRGQDGYTFGSGTRLTVV.

The V call is TRBV2, the J call TRBJ2-5; 9 bases line up with TRBD1. Germline V gene lookup returns CDR1 SNHLY and CDR2 FYNNEI. The CDR3 runs to 13 residues. Trimming at V came to 6 bases and at J to 3 bases, leaving 2 bases not matched to a gene. Here the CDR3 DNA reads TGTGCCAGCAGACAGGGGGCGGAAGAGACCCAGTACTTC. Translating gives CASRQGAEETQYF.

This clone was detected only a few times. The J gene is TRBJ2-3, the V gene TRBV6-1; 7 nucleotides align to TRBD1. Trimming took 2 bases from V and 4 from J; bases not matched to a gene: 6. The CDR3 covers 15 residues. Germline V gene lookup returns CDR1 MNHNS and CDR2 SASEGT. The CDR3 DNA is TGTGCCAGCAGTGAAACAGGGACAGACCCAGATACGCAGTATTTT. It translates to CASSETGTDPDTQYF.

This chain connects TRBV7-3 to TRBJ2-2; D gene unclear. V was trimmed by 3 bases and J by 1 base, leaving 3 bases between them. This CDR3 is 13 amino acids long. The germline CDR1 and CDR2 sequences are SGHTA and FQGTGA. The DNA of the CDR3 is TGTGCCAGCAGCTTTATGAACACCGGGGAGCTGTTTTTT. It encodes CASSFMNTGELFF.

V and J are TRBV4-3 and TRBJ1-6, with D possibly TRBD1 on 6 matching bases. The CDR3 loop spans 17 amino acids. The V gene lost 0 bases and the J gene lost 12 bases, with 21 bases spanning the gap. The germline V gene encodes CDR1 LGHNA and CDR2 YSLEER. The CDR3 bases are TGCGCCAGCAGCCAAGACACCTCGGACAGCCCTACGCGACCCCTCCACTTT. Translated, it gives CASSQDTSDSPTRPLHF.

The rearrangement uses TRBV4-1 and TRBJ2-3; TRBD2 matches at 8 bases. V was pared by 4 bases and J by 6 bases, with 18 bases of the junction left unmatched. Germline V CDR1 and CDR2: MGHRA, YSYEKL. The CDR3 length is 18 residues. The CDR3 sequence is CASSPTGVYGGDSDTQYF. The CDR3 DNA reads TGCGCCAGCAGCCCGACGGGGGTCTACGGGGGGGATTCGGATACGCAGTATTTT.

The J gene is TRBJ2-7, the V gene TRBV27; tentatively, D is TRBD1 (5 bases). Germline V gives CDR1 MNHEY, CDR2 SMNVEV (reference sequence). With 7 bases removed from V and 3 bases from J, the gap between germline ends came to 19 bases. CDR3 size: 15 residues. CDR3 sequence (DNA): TGTGCCAGCAAGGGAAAAGGGGCCCTCGGCTACGAGCAGTACTTC. Translated, it gives CASKGKGALGYEQYF.